Following are 26 T cell receptor beta chains from one sample sequenced in a study of T cell responses to AZD1222 COVID-19 vaccine. Method: immunoSEQ multiplex PCR; TCRdb's copy keeps in-frame clones and lacks some. The sample yields approximately 120,000 clones, around nine tenths seen once. Here the sequenced sample was peripheral blood, taken on day 0 of AZD1222 vaccination. The origin of the receptors is an adult in good health.

The chain couples TRBV4-1 to TRBJ2-1; 7 bases align to TRBD1. After removal of 1 base from V and 4 bases from J, the junction contained 7 bases not matched to a gene. The CDR3 consists of 16 residues. Germline CDR1 MGHRA, CDR2 YSYEKL. The CDR3 DNA is TGCGCCAGCAGCCAAGCGACCGGGACAGATTACAATGAGCAGTTCTTC. Amino acid sequence: CASSQATGTDYNEQFF.

This sequence joins TRBV11-2 and TRBJ1-4, with a possible D match to TRBD1 (5 bases). CDR1 is SGHAT, CDR2 FQNNGV, per germline. The CDR3 loop spans 14 amino acids. The V end was cut by 3 bases, the J end by 8 bases, with 13 bases between. This CDR3 is CASSFGQGVEKLFF. The CDR3 nucleotides read TGTGCCAGCAGCTTCGGGCAGGGCGTCGAAAAACTGTTTTTT.

This chain joins TRBV5-6 and TRBJ2-7; D not resolved. V lost 0 bases, J lost 5 bases, and 3 bases lay in between. CDR1 and CDR2 from the germline V gene are SGHDT and YYEEEE. This CDR3 has 11 amino acids. CDR3 residues: CASSLVDEQYF. The CDR3 nucleotides are TGTGCCAGCAGCTTGGTCGACGAGCAGTACTTC.

The chain is built from TRBV27 and TRBJ1-5; D is possibly TRBD1 (5 bases). CDR1 and CDR2 from the germline V gene are MNHEY and SMNVEV (reference sequence). The CDR3 sequence is 16 residues long. V lost 5 bases, J lost 1 base, and 15 bases lay in between. The CDR3 coding sequence is TGTGCCAGCAGTGAATCCGGGACCACGAGCAATCAGCCCCAGCATTTT. It codes for CASSESGTTSNQPQHF.

About this clone itself: The same CDR3 can be traced to other DNA sequences in this sample. The chain combines TRBV27 with TRBJ2-7, with TRBD2 identical over 8 bases. Unmatched junction bases numbered 5, after V lost 2 bases and J lost 2 bases. From germline, CDR1 is MNHEY and CDR2 SMNVEV (reference sequence). This CDR3 has 15 amino acids. CDR3 amino acids: CASSLSRAGAYEQYF. The CDR3 coding sequence is TGTGCCAGCAGTTTAAGCCGAGCGGGAGCCTACGAGCAGTACTTC.

The rearrangement links TRBV12-3 or TRBV12-4 to TRBJ1-2, with D unresolved. With 5 bases removed from V and 2 bases from J, the gap between germline ends came to 6 bases. The CDR3 sequence is 12 residues long. This chain's CDR3 is CASSLQNYGYTF. The CDR3 region has the DNA TGTGCCAGCAGTCTTCAAAACTATGGCTACACCTTC.

This chain connects TRBV10-3 to TRBJ2-5; D might be TRBD2 (5 bases). Germline-derived CDR1 and CDR2 are ENHRY and SYGVKD. This CDR3 has 16 amino acids. Trimming cost V 3 bases and J 2 bases, with 16 bases left between them. The CDR3 coding sequence is TGTGCCATCAGTGAAGGCGGTCGGGGATTGCAAGAGACCCAGTACTTC. Protein product: CAISEGGRGLQETQYF.

This rearrangement joins TRBV28 to TRBJ2-7, with TRBD2 identical over 7 bases. The germline V gene has CDR1 MDHEN and CDR2 SYDVKM. V was pared by 6 bases and J by 1 base, with 6 bases of the junction left unmatched. This CDR3 has 14 amino acids. This CDR3 is CASRVGGASYEQYF. CDR3 in DNA: TGTGCCAGCAGGGTGGGAGGGGCTTCCTACGAGCAGTACTTC.

The J gene is TRBJ2-3, the V gene TRBV7-8, with D perhaps TRBD1 or TRBD2 (5 bases each). V lost 5 bases, J lost 4 bases, and 13 bases lay in between. The V gene's germline CDR1 is SGHVS and CDR2 FQNEAQ. This CDR3 comprises 14 residues. The CDR3 nucleotides are TGTGCCAGCAGCCCGGCTTCGGGACCAGATACGCAGTATTTT. Its protein is CASSPASGPDTQYF.

V usage is TRBV7-9 and J usage is TRBJ2-1; D is unclear. V gave up 3 bases and J gave up 4 bases, with 10 bases separating them. The CDR3 spans 14 residues. CDR1 and CDR2 from the germline V gene are SEHNR and FQNEAQ (reference sequence). In nucleotides, the CDR3 is TGTGCCAGCAGCTTGGTTACAAGTTACAATGAGCAGTTCTTC. Translating gives CASSLVTSYNEQFF.

This clone was detected only a few times. V is TRBV30 and J is TRBJ2-3; perhaps TRBD2 as D (7 bases). The ends were cut back, 0 bases at V and 4 bases at J, with 14 bases in the middle. This CDR3 is 15 amino acids long. Germline CDR1 is GTSNPN and CDR2 is SVGIG (reference sequence). The CDR3 sequence is CAWSVGGARADTQYF. CDR3 bases: TGTGCCTGGAGTGTGGGGGGGGCAAGGGCAGATACGCAGTATTTT.

J is TRBJ1-5 and V is TRBV11-3, with unresolved D. The V gene's germline CDR1 is SGHNT and CDR2 YENEEA. Trimming removed 3 bases at V and 5 bases at J, with 17 bases between. The CDR3 is 16 amino acids. The CDR3: CASSLIGQVLDQPQHF. CDR3 in DNA: TGTGCCAGCAGCTTGATTGGTCAGGTTCTCGATCAGCCCCAGCATTTT.

The rearrangement links TRBV5-6 to TRBJ2-7; D ambiguous. The CDR3 covers 15 residues. Trimming took 4 bases from V and 0 from J, leaving 14 bases between them. CDR1 is SGHDT, CDR2 YYEEEE, per germline. As DNA, the CDR3 is TGTGCCAGCAGCGGGCACGACGCATACTCCTACGAGCAGTACTTC. This encodes CASSGHDAYSYEQYF. Together with reference TRBV5-6 and TRBJ2-7, the CDR3 gives the full variable domain: DAGVTQSPTHLIKTRGQQVTLRCSPKSGHDTVSWYQQALGQGPQFIFQYYEEEERQRGNFPDRFSGHQFPNYSSELNVNALLLGDSALYLCASSGHDAYSYEQYFGPGTRLTVT.

V is TRBV23-1 and J is TRBJ1-6; D call uncertain. TRBV23-1 is filed as an ORF, its function uncertain. The CDR3 is 16 residues long. The V gene lost 0 bases and the J gene lost 9 bases, with 15 bases spanning the gap. The CDR3 here is CASSQSAQPPCSPLHF. The CDR3 DNA reads as TGCGCCAGCAGTCAATCGGCCCAACCTCCCTGTTCACCCCTCCACTTT.

This clone was recorded only once. The chain recombines TRBV19 with TRBJ1-5; D is unclear. The CDR3 is made up of 14 amino acids. Germline CDR1 reads LNHDA; CDR2 reads SQIVND (reference sequence). V lost 5 bases, J lost 4 bases, and 12 bases lay in between. The CDR3 nucleotides read TGTGCCAGTAGTCCGGACGGCACTAATCAGCCCCAGCATTTT. Its protein product is CASSPDGTNQPQHF.

The CDR3 nucleotides read TGTGCCGGCAAGGACAGTTCTAACTATGGCTACACCTTC. Protein product: CAGKDSSNYGYTF. V gene TRBV2 combines with J gene TRBJ1-2; tentative D call: TRBD1 (6 bases). V lost 11 bases and J 0 bases, leaving 13 bases between the germline ends. Germline loops: CDR1 SNHLY, CDR2 FYNNEI. This CDR3 has 13 residues. The full variable domain, in which reference TRBV2 and TRBJ1-2 provide the parts outside the CDR3, is EPEVTQTPSHQVTQMGQEVILRCVPISNHLYFYWYRQILGQKVEFLVSFYNNEISEKSEIFDDQFSVERPDGSNFTLKIRSTKLEDSAMYFCAGKDSSNYGYTFGSGTRLTVV.

This rearrangement joins TRBV6-5 to TRBJ1-5, with D tentatively TRBD1 (6 bases). CDR1 and CDR2 from the germline V gene are MNHEY and SVGAGI. The CDR3 length is 14 residues. V lost 6 bases and J 0 bases, leaving 9 bases between the germline ends. The CDR3 sequence is CASSLRGSNQPQHF. The CDR3, as DNA: TGTGCCAGCAGCCTCAGGGGTAGCAATCAGCCCCAGCATTTT.

V is TRBV5-4 and J is TRBJ1-1, with 11 bases aligning to TRBD1. Germline assignment: CDR1 SGHNT and CDR2 YYREEE (reference sequence). This CDR3 region has 16 residues. The V segment lost 4 bases and the J segment 0 bases; nucleotides outside the gene matches: 5. The CDR3 loop is CASSVPGQGVNTEAFF. The CDR3 region has the DNA TGTGCCAGCAGCGTCCCGGGACAGGGGGTGAACACTGAAGCTTTCTTT.

V usage is TRBV4-1 and J usage is TRBJ2-5, with D possibly matching TRBD2 (5 bases). CDR1 and CDR2 (germline): MGHRA, YSYEKL. The V end lost 0 bases, the J end lost 9 bases, and 11 bases lay between the germline ends. This CDR3 has 13 residues. CDR3 in DNA: TGCGCCAGCAGCCAAGAAAAGGAAGCGGCCCAGTACTTC. Its translation: CASSQEKEAAQYF.

V usage is TRBV7-2 and J usage is TRBJ2-7; unclear D gene. Trimming stripped 3 bases from V and 4 bases from J, with 13 bases between. Germline assignment: CDR1 SGHTA and CDR2 FQGNSA. The CDR3 contains 14 residues. CDR3: CASSLGYGPYEQYF. The CDR3 DNA sequence: TGTGCCAGCAGCTTGGGATACGGTCCGTACGAGCAGTACTTC.

This chain uses TRBV28 with TRBJ1-4; D perhaps matches TRBD1 (5 bases). CDR1 is MDHEN, CDR2 SYDVKM, per germline. V gave up 6 bases and J gave up 4 bases, with 12 bases separating them. There are 14 residues in the CDR3. The CDR3 DNA reads TGTGCCAGCAGCGCCGGGACCTTTAATGAAAAACTGTTTTTT. This gives the protein CASSAGTFNEKLFF.

The chain employs TRBV4-3 and TRBJ1-6; no reliable D call. CDR1 is LGHNA and CDR2 is YSLEER in the germline V gene. This CDR3 has 14 residues. The V end lost 0 bases, the J end lost 9 bases, and 9 bases lay between the germline ends. CDR3 in DNA: TGCGCCAGCAGCCAAGAACAGTCCGGTTCACCCCTCCACTTT. This codes for CASSQEQSGSPLHF.

The chain joins TRBV3-1 (or the pseudogene TRBV3-2) to TRBJ1-4; D is ambiguous. Per germline, CDR1 LGHDT and CDR2 YNNKEL (reference sequence). The V gene lost 6 bases and the J gene lost 2 bases, with 10 bases spanning the gap. This CDR3 has 14 residues. The chain's CDR3 is CASSRVWTNEKLFF. In DNA, the CDR3 is TGTGCCAGCAGTCGGGTGTGGACTAATGAAAAACTGTTTTTT.

CDR3 nucleotide sequence: TGTGCCAGCAGTTACTCGTTAGCGGGGGCTTACGAGCAGTACTTC. Its translation is CASSYSLAGAYEQYF. The chain has TRBV6-6 and TRBJ2-7; 9 nucleotides align to TRBD2. The CDR3 covers 15 residues. Germline CDR1 MNHNY, CDR2 SVGAGI (reference sequence). Trimming removed 0 bases from V and 4 bases from J; junction bases left unmatched: 4.

The gene calls are TRBV21-1 and TRBJ1-1. TRBV21-1 corresponds to a pseudogene. There are 13 residues in the CDR3. CDR3 in amino acids: CASSLRPDTEAFF. The DNA for the CDR3 is TGTGCCAGCAGCCTCCGGCCAGACACTGAAGCTTTCTTT.

The rearrangement uses TRBV7-8 and TRBJ2-7; no clear D. V lost 1 base, J lost 9 bases, and 10 bases lay in between. CDR3 length: 12 residues. CDR1 is SGHVS and CDR2 is FQNEAQ in the germline V gene. The CDR3 DNA follows: TGTGCCAGCAGCTTAGAATCCTCGGGGCAGTACTTC. It yields the protein CASSLESSGQYF.